This record looks at one T cell receptor (beta chain) sequence and its context. Germline CDR1 and CDR2: SGHTA and FQGNSA. This CDR3 contains 15 residues. The V end lost 2 bases, the J end lost 0 bases, and 8 bases lay between the germline ends. TCRdb reprocessed the 5' RACE reads with MiXCR, giving one entry per CDR3 protein. The sample yields about 130,000 distinct CDR3 sequences, 17% seen once. The sample originates from a study of T-cell memory formation after mild COVID-19. Sequenced material: PBMCs or a T cell subset sorted from them (not recorded which). This receptor was identified in a man between 18 and 29 years old who had mild COVID-19 (a few samples of this study predate the infection). Cell type and time point are not known. The chain uses TRBV7-2 and TRBJ2-1; a weak D match, TRBD2 (6 bases). CDR3 sequence: CASSLLGSSYNEQFF. The CDR3 coding sequence is TGTGCCAGCAGCTTACTCGGGAGCTCCTACAATGAGCAGTTCTTC.